This is a list of T cell receptor beta chains from one sample in a study of cytomegalovirus exposure and HLA in healthy donors. TCRdb's table, derived via immunoSEQ multiplex PCR, lists solely in-frame clones and lacks some. The sample includes about 210,000 clones. Source material: PBMCs. The receptors were gathered from a woman in her 30s in good health and CMV-seropositive. Both conserved end residues are trimmed from each CDR3.

TRBJ1-6 TRBV7-9 ASSLGAGPPLH
TRBJ2-1 TRBV9 ASSVVTSGYNEQF
TRBJ2-1 TRBV6-5 ASSYLSGGSDEQF
TRBJ2-7 TRBV6-5 ASRDRQGNYEQY
TRBJ2-5 TRBV5-1 ASSLAPGQQETQY
TRBJ2-7 TRBV5-1 ASSFWGVSGGDSEQY
TRBJ2-3 TRBV7-2 ASSLGLAGSSTDTQY
TRBJ2-3 TRBV5-6 ASSTSSKRSTDTQY
TRBJ1-5 TRBV28 ASTQREGPSNQPQH
TRBJ1-2 TRBV5-4 ASTSTGEGGYT
TRBJ2-7 TRBV6-1 ASRTMDSSYEQY
TRBJ2-5 TRBV5-1 ASITSPGQGIETQY
TRBJ2-7 TRBV11-2 ASSLNDRGWSYEQY
TRBJ1-2 TRBV6-1 ASSEQDRNYGYT
TRBJ2-7 TRBV10-2 ASGRDRTFYEQY
TRBJ2-1 TRBV15 AIKLAGGPYEQF
TRBJ2-3 TRBV10-1 ASSGGEGGADTQY
TRBJ1-5 TRBV2 ASGTAGTGGGQPQH